This TCR beta chain came from a study of blood T cell repertoires in COVID-19 (dated by TCRdb to about 2020). About the study as a whole: Samples covering the acute and convalescent phases of COVID-19 were provided by collaborators in the United States, Italy and Spain. The prospective study material was composed of cDNA or gDNA derived from T cells, B-cell-depleted T cells, or PBMCs. The dataset comprised deeply sampled blood TCRbeta repertoires from subjects exposed to, actively infected with, or recovered from COVID-19. The repertoires were made available in a free public database intended to serve as a resource for research on the immune response to SARS-CoV-2. The samples were drawn from two sources: the first 160 participants of the ongoing ImmuneRACE study, and fewer than 1,500 subjects contributed by 6 global collaborators. Sample metadata almost always included a de-identified subject ID, COVID-19 status, age in years and sex. Where available, HLA class I and class II types were obtained from metadata supplied by the sample provider rather than from assay-based typing. Beyond this particular receptor, the publication reports: The amount of clinical and demographic metadata varied by source and participant and was provided uncurated.

Spanning cysteine to phenylalanine, the CDR3 consists of 13 amino acids. Of the read, only the CDR3 DNA is kept; its 39 bases are in frame from base 1. Trimming removed 7 bases from V and 6 bases from J; the gene matches leave 7 bases unexplained. As encoded in the germline V gene, CDR1 is SGHTS while CDR2 is YDEGEE. Enrolling through a virtual design, the prospective study's participants ranged in age from about 18 to 100 years and lived across about two dozen United States geographic areas. In the prospective study, cohorts were assigned on the basis of participant-reported clinical history obtained from a screening survey and a study questionnaire. ImmuneRACE Cohort 3 recovered participants were defined by two consecutive negative NP/OP PCR tests, healthcare professional clearance, or symptom resolution. In the prospective study, mobile phlebotomists collected whole blood, serum and a nasopharyngeal or oropharyngeal swab from each participant. Additional blood draws and questionnaires over an approximately two-month period could optionally be provided by prospective study participants. Prospective study blood samples were shipped either frozen or at room temperature before DNA extraction.

The immunoSEQ Assay, a bias-controlled multiplex PCR, was used to amplify TCRbeta CDR3 regions from genomic DNA. The study's own analysis went as follows. The number of nucleated cells in each sample was estimated by amplification of reference gene primers within the assay. Sequence reads were collapsed and filtered to measure the absolute abundance of every unique TCRbeta CDR3 rearrangement. For each sample, productive Simpson clonality was calculated as the square root of Simpson's diversity index over productive rearrangements. TCRdb holds this immuneACCESS table with in-frame rearrangements only. Some clones are missing; in checked studies, unresolved V genes explain under half, and the rest has no known cause. V and J calls and clone size come straight from that table; D and trimming were deduced from the DNA. Present in this sample are some 320,000 clones, 87% of which were seen just once. The ten largest clones take up 5.3% of the sample.

Notes on this clone: Its antigen specificity is not known. Within one base of it there is no much larger clone, and no base qualities were kept.

The sequence came from a woman in her 30s who had recovered from COVID-19. The chain couples TRBV5-8 to TRBJ2-1; 7 central nucleotides agree with TRBD1. The specimen was PBMCs or T cells enriched from blood (not recorded which). This receptor has the CDR3 CASRRQGTNEQFF. DNA sequence: TGTGCCAGCCGTCGACAGGGAACCAATGAGCAGTTCTTC. Extended through the reference TRBV5-8 and TRBJ2-1 proteins, this CDR3 yields the full variable domain: EAGVTQSPTHLIKTRGQQATLRCSPISGHTSVYWYQQALGLGLQFLLWYDEGEERNRGNFPPRFSGRQFPNYSSELNVNALELEDSALYLCASRRQGTNEQFFGPGTRLTVL.